This paragraph reports one T cell receptor (beta chain). Its antigen is as yet unknown. The CDR3 has 15 amino acids. Germline V lookup: CDR1 MNHEY, CDR2 SMNVEV (reference sequence). Trimming removed 0 bases from V and 2 bases from J, with 10 bases in between. These data are taken from a study of Graves' ophthalmopathy and Graves' hyperthyroidism. Findings and caveats of the study: The model achieved roughly 66% sensitivity and 72% to 85% specificity for ophthalmopathy progression.

The TCR beta CDR3 regions underwent amplification from RNA transcripts. Second-round multiplex PCR came after a first-round RT-PCR that employed HTBI primers. TCRdb called the multiplex PCR reads again in MiXCR, with one record for every CDR3 protein. Of about 1.1 million distinct CDR3 sequences in the sample, about two fifths were seen once. The specimen was peripheral blood or thyroid tissue (not recorded which). The J gene is TRBJ1-1, the V gene TRBV27; D possibly corresponds to TRBD1 (5 bases). The sequence was obtained from an adult man with Graves' hyperthyroidism. CDR3 sequence: CASSLSGASNTEAFF. The CDR3 nucleotides are TGTGCCAGCAGTTTATCTGGGGCCTCAAACACTGAAGCTTTCTTT.